The 10 T cell receptor beta chains reported below all come from one sample, sequenced in a study of CD8+ T cells in alopecia areata. Sequencing templates came from extracted RNA that was reverse transcribed into cDNA. TCRdb's table, derived via immunoSEQ multiplex PCR, lists solely in-frame clones and lacks some. The data contain some 180,000 clones, around three fifths of them singletons. The sample was CD8+ T cells sorted from blood. These receptors originate from a human donor in good health.

This clone was found a few times. V gene TRBV7-9 combines with J gene TRBJ1-1; 10 nucleotides align to TRBD1. The length of the CDR3 is 14 residues. Germline V gene lookup returns CDR1 SEHNR and CDR2 FQNEAQ (reference sequence). V was pared by 7 bases and J by 4 bases, with 6 bases of the junction left unmatched. In nucleotides, the CDR3 is TGTGCCAGCACCTACTGGACAGGGGGCACTGAAGCTTTCTTT. Its translation is CASTYWTGGTEAFF. Combining the CDR3 with reference TRBV7-9 and TRBJ1-1 gives the whole variable domain DTGVSQNPRHKITKRGQNVTFRCDPISEHNRLYWYRQTLGQGPEFLTYFQNEAQLEKSRLLSDRFSAERPKGSFSTLEIQRTEQGDSAMYLCASTYWTGGTEAFFGQGTRLTVV.

This chain uses TRBV6-5 with TRBJ2-5, with D possibly TRBD2 on 5 matching bases. V shed 5 bases and J shed 2 bases, with 15 bases lying between them. This CDR3 is built from 15 residues. Germline V gene data show CDR1 as MNHEY and CDR2 as SVGAGI. The CDR3 nucleotides are TGTGCCAGCAGTAAGGTTCTTCGGGATCAAGAGACCCAGTACTTC. Its translation: CASSKVLRDQETQYF.

This clone appeared a few times. CDR3 region: CASSRFANEKLFF. DNA of the CDR3: TGTGCCAGCAGCCGGTTTGCTAATGAAAAACTGTTTTTT. V and J are TRBV7-6 and TRBJ1-4; D uncertain. Looked up from germline, CDR1 is SGHVS and CDR2 is FNYEAQ. V dropped 5 bases and J dropped 3 bases, with 7 bases sitting between them. The CDR3 has 13 amino acids.

The V gene is TRBV7-9, the J gene TRBJ1-1; 8 bases are a match to TRBD1. Germline trimming cut 4 bases from V and 1 base from J; bases unmatched to any gene: 5. Germline V lookup: CDR1 SEHNR, CDR2 FQNEAQ (reference sequence). This CDR3 has 15 amino acids. The DNA of the CDR3 is TGTGCCAGCAGCTCTCGACAGGGGAAGAACACTGAAGCTTTCTTT. It encodes CASSSRQGKNTEAFF.

The chain joins TRBV6-1 to TRBJ1-1, with D possibly matching TRBD1 (5 bases). The V gene lost 8 bases and the J gene lost 0 bases, with 16 bases spanning the gap. The CDR3 consists of 15 residues. Germline V CDR1 and CDR2: MNHNS, SASEGT. CDR3 residues: CASSSGSRVNTEAFF. For the CDR3, the DNA is TGTGCCAGCTCGTCAGGGTCTCGGGTGAACACTGAAGCTTTCTTT.

This clone was seen only a few times. CDR3 sequence reads: CASSLGTSENEQFF. In nucleotides, the CDR3 is TGTGCCAGCAGCTTGGGGACTAGCGAAAATGAGCAGTTCTTC. The rearrangement uses TRBV7-9 and TRBJ2-1; the match to TRBD2 covers 10 bases. The germline V gene has CDR1 SEHNR and CDR2 FQNEAQ (reference sequence). The CDR3 has 14 amino acids. V was pared by 3 bases and J by 7 bases, with 3 bases of the junction left unmatched.

This CDR3 is CASSLGAPYYEQYF. The CDR3 DNA reads as TGTGCCAGCAGCTTAGGAGCCCCCTACTACGAGCAGTACTTC. The V call is TRBV7-9, the J call TRBJ2-7; D is uncertain. V was shortened by 1 base and J by 3 bases, with 10 bases between the two germline ends. There are 14 residues in the CDR3. Germline V gene lookup returns CDR1 SEHNR and CDR2 FQNEAQ (reference sequence).

This clone was seen more than once but under ten times. The V gene is TRBV15, the J gene TRBJ1-1; D is possibly TRBD1 (5 bases). The CDR3 loop spans 14 amino acids. Germline CDR1 and CDR2: LNHNV and YYDKDF (reference sequence). V lost 2 bases and J lost 5, with 12 bases in between. The CDR3 protein is CATSRPPGGTEAFF. For the CDR3, the DNA is TGTGCCACCAGCAGACCCCCCGGGGGAACTGAAGCTTTCTTT.

CDR3 sequence: CATSASSASGYTF. The CDR3 nucleotides read TGTGCCACCAGCGCTAGCTCGGCATCCGGCTACACCTTC. The chain employs TRBV15 and TRBJ1-2, with D hard to call. CDR3 length: 13 amino acids. The ends were cut back, 5 bases at V and 8 bases at J, with 15 bases in the middle. Germline CDR1 and CDR2: LNHNV and YYDKDF (reference sequence). The variable domain in full, completed from reference TRBV15 and TRBJ1-2, reads DAMVIQNPRYQVTQFGKPVTLSCSQTLNHNVMYWYQQKSSQAPKLLFHYYDKDFNNEADTPDNFQSRRPNTSFCFLDIRSPGLGDTAMYLCATSASSASGYTFGSGTRLTVV.

The chain links TRBV5-1 to TRBJ2-5; 10 bases line up with TRBD1. The germline CDR1 and CDR2 sequences are SGHRS and YFSETQ. The CDR3 spans 15 residues. After removal of 3 bases from V and 2 bases from J, the junction contained 4 bases not matched to a gene. The DNA of the CDR3 is TGCGCCAGCAGCTGGAGGACAGGGGGACAAGAGACCCAGTACTTC. Translating it yields CASSWRTGGQETQYF.